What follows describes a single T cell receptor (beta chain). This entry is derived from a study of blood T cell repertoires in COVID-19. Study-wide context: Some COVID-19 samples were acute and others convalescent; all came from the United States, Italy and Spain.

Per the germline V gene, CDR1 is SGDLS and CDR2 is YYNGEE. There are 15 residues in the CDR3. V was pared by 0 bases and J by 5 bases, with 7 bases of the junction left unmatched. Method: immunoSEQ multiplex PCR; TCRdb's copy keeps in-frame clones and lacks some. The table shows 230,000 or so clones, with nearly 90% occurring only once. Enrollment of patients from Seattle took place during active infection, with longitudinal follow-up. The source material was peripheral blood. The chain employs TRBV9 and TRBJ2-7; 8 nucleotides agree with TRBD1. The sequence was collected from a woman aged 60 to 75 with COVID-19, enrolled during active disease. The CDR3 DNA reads TGTGCCAGCAGCGTAGCAGGGGACAGGATGGACGAGCAGTACTTC. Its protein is CASSVAGDRMDEQYF.